These T cell receptor beta chains were read from a single sample in a study of cytomegalovirus exposure and HLA in healthy donors. TCRdb's table, derived via immunoSEQ multiplex PCR, lists solely in-frame clones and lacks some. The data show fewer than 150,000 clones, roughly three quarters seen once. Material for sequencing was PBMCs. These receptors all come from a male donor in good health and CMV-seronegative. The CDR3 runs from the conserved cysteine through the conserved F or W. D genes are given only for firm matches. Size is stated for part of the rows, as once, few or many counts, or as a class when the clone is expanded.

>TRBJ1-2|.|.|TRBV4-3
TGCGCCAGCAGCCAAGAATCCTGGGGGGGAGGCTACACCTTC
CASSQESWGGGYTF
>TRBJ1-2|.|.|TRBV7-9
TGTGCCAGCAGCTTAGAAACAGGGAACTATGGCTACACCTTC
CASSLETGNYGYTF
>TRBJ2-7|.|.|TRBV4-3
TGCGCCAGCAGCCAGGGGCAGACCCCGAGCAACGAGCAGTACTTC
CASSQGQTPSNEQYF
>TRBJ2-7|TRBD1|.|TRBV13
TGTGCCAGCAGCTTAGGCACTGGGACAGGGGGCTACGAGCAGTACTTC
CASSLGTGTGGYEQYF
>TRBJ2-3|.|.|TRBV30
TGTGCCTGGAATAGCGGCGGAGATACGCAGTATTTT
CAWNSGGDTQYF
>TRBJ1-1|.|.|TRBV6-6
TGTGCCAGCAGTTACGCCAGGAACACTGAAGCTTTCTTT
CASSYARNTEAFF
>TRBJ1-2|.|.|TRBV10-3
TGTGCCATCAGAGACGACAGGACCTTCTATGGCTACACCTTC
CAIRDDRTFYGYTF
>TRBJ2-1|.|once|TRBV5-1
TGCGCCAGCAGCTATCCGGGGGCCTACAATGAGCAGTTCTTC
CASSYPGAYNEQFF
>TRBJ1-1|.|few|TRBV7-6
TGTGCCAGCAGCTTCGTGGGGGGAGAAGCTTTCTTT
CASSFVGGEAFF
>TRBJ2-2|.|.|TRBV10-3
TGTGCCATCAGCCTGGGGAGCTCCGGGGAGCTGTTTTTT
CAISLGSSGELFF
>TRBJ2-3|.|.|TRBV19
TGTGCCAGTAGTCTAGCCGCCTATGGCACAGATACGCAGTATTTT
CASSLAAYGTDTQYF
>TRBJ1-1|TRBD1|.|TRBV7-9
TGTGCCAGCAGCTCACAGGGGGACACTGAAGCTTTCTTT
CASSSQGDTEAFF
>TRBJ2-3|TRBD2|.|TRBV9
TGTGCCAGCAGCGCCAGACTAGCGGGGGGAGACACAGATACGCAGTATTTT
CASSARLAGGDTDTQYF
>TRBJ2-5|.|.|TRBV15
TGTGCCACCAGCAGCGACAGACTTCGAGAGACCCAGTACTTC
CATSSDRLRETQYF
>TRBJ2-7|.|.|TRBV27
TGTGCCAGCAGTCCGAGACAGGGAGGTGCCTACGAGCAGTACTTC
CASSPRQGGAYEQYF
>TRBJ2-1|TRBD1|.|TRBV5-1
TGCGCCAGCAGCTTGGAAGGGACAGGATACAATGAGCAGTTCTTC
CASSLEGTGYNEQFF
>TRBJ1-1|.|.|TRBV6-6
TGTGCCAGCAGTTCGAGTAGCGGGAAGGGTACTGAAGCTTTCTTT
CASSSSSGKGTEAFF
>TRBJ2-3|TRBD2|.|TRBV5-4
TGTGCCAGCAGCTTAGGTGGGCAGCGGGGGGGCCGTACAGATACGCAGTATTTT
CASSLGGQRGGRTDTQYF
>TRBJ1-6|TRBD1|.|TRBV9
TGTGCCAGCAGCCCCCGCCCAGGGGGAAATTCACCCCTCCACTTT
CASSPRPGGNSPLHF
>TRBJ1-4|TRBD1|.|TRBV5-8
TGTGCCAGCAGCTGGGGTGATGGGACAGGGAGTGAAAAACTGTTTTTT
CASSWGDGTGSEKLFF
>TRBJ1-2|.|.|TRBV6-1
TGTGCCAGCTCCCCCATAGGGGTGAATGGCTACACCTTC
CASSPIGVNGYTF
>TRBJ2-1|TRBD2|few|TRBV29-1
TGCAGCGTCGAAGCGGGGGGACACAATGAGCAGTTCTTC
CSVEAGGHNEQFF
>TRBJ1-2|TRBD1|.|TRBV4-3
TGCGCCAGCAATTCCGGGACAGGGCACCATGGCTACACCTTC
CASNSGTGHHGYTF
>TRBJ2-1|TRBD2|.|TRBV7-2
TGTGCCAGCAGCTCGAGCATGGCTAGCGGGCTAATGTATGAGCAGTTCTTC
CASSSSMASGLMYEQFF
>TRBJ2-1|.|.|TRBV1
TGCACCAGCAGCCATGCCCTAGCGGGGCCCTACAATGAGCAGTTCTTC
CTSSHALAGPYNEQFF
>TRBJ2-7|.|.|TRBV7-2
TGTGCCAGCAGCTTCCCAAGCGGGTACGAGCAGTACTTC
CASSFPSGYEQYF
>TRBJ1-1|TRBD1|.|TRBV28
TGTGCCAGCGGGACCACGAAACAGGGGCCCCTTGGTGATGCTTTCTTT
CASGTTKQGPLGDAFF
>TRBJ2-2|.|.|TRBV7-2
TGTGCCAGCAGCCCCACAGTTACCGGGGAGCTGTTTTTT
CASSPTVTGELFF
>TRBJ1-6|TRBD1|.|TRBV28
TGTGCCAGCAGTTGGGACAGGGAGGATAATTCACCCCCCCACTTT
CASSWDREDNSPPHF
>TRBJ2-7|.|.|TRBV7-9
TGTGCCAGCAGCTTAGCAGGGACAATCGAGCAGTACTTC
CASSLAGTIEQYF
>TRBJ1-1|.|.|TRBV7-9
TGTGCCAGCAGTGAGTCCTACCACACTGAAGCTTTCTTT
CASSESYHTEAFF
>TRBJ1-5|.|.|TRBV7-9
TGTGCCAGCAGCGACAGGAATCAGCCCCAGCATTTT
CASSDRNQPQHF
>TRBJ1-2|.|.|TRBV6-1
TGTGCCAGCAGTGAGTCCTACGATGGCTACACCTTC
CASSESYDGYTF
>TRBJ1-3|.|.|TRBV30
TGTGCCTGGAGTGTAGCAGGGTCAGGAAACACCATATATTTT
CAWSVAGSGNTIYF
>TRBJ2-3|.|.|TRBV7-9
TGTGCCAGCACCAGGGACACCAGCACAGATACGCAGTATTTT
CASTRDTSTDTQYF
>TRBJ1-2|TRBD1|.|TRBV28
TGTGCCAGCAGTTTCTCCCAGATGACAGGGTGGTATGGCTACACCTTC
CASSFSQMTGWYGYTF
>TRBJ2-3|.|once|TRBV7-9
TGTGCCAGCAGCCTCGGGGGCGGGGGAACAGATACGCAGTATTTT
CASSLGGGGTDTQYF
>TRBJ1-5|.|.|TRBV30
TGTGCCTGGAGTGTGTTCGGGAATCAGCCCCAGCATTTT
CAWSVFGNQPQHF